The rows below give T cell receptor beta chains drawn from one sample of a study of T cell responses to AZD1222 COVID-19 vaccine. Profiled with immunoSEQ multiplex PCR; TCRdb holds only in-frame clones, not every one. The data show 85,000 to 90,000 clones, under 95% seen once. The input for sequencing was peripheral blood, taken on day 0 of MenACWY control vaccination. The receptor set was obtained from an adult in good health. Both conserved end residues are part of each CDR3. The D gene is left open where the match is weak. Clone size is given for some rows only: seen once, a few or many times, or a class if the clone is expanded.

j_gene | v_gene | d_gene | abundance | CDR3aa | CDR3nt
TRBJ2-7 | TRBV19 | NA | NA | CATSRDTIYEQYF | TGTGCCACTAGCCGGGACACTATTTACGAGCAGTACTTC
TRBJ1-2 | TRBV6-5 | NA | NA | CASSYSLRGGYTF | TGTGCCAGCAGTTACTCACTCCGCGGAGGCTACACCTTC
TRBJ1-6 | TRBV19 | TRBD1 | NA | CASSMTGALNSPLHF | TGTGCCAGTAGTATGACAGGGGCTCTCAATTCACCCCTCCACTTT
TRBJ2-7 | TRBV7-9 | NA | NA | CASSLAQHYEQYF | TGTGCCAGCAGCTTAGCCCAGCACTACGAGCAGTACTTC
TRBJ2-7 | TRBV6-5 | TRBD1 | once | CASSPRQGRSEQYF | TGTGCCAGCAGCCCGAGACAGGGGCGGTCCGAGCAGTACTTC
TRBJ2-1 | TRBV2 | TRBD2 | NA | CASSEELAGTGNEQFF | TGTGCCAGCAGTGAAGAATTAGCGGGAACGGGAAATGAGCAGTTCTTC
TRBJ1-1 | TRBV28 | TRBD1 | NA | CASRTTGAVTEAFF | TGTGCCAGCAGAACGACAGGGGCAGTCACTGAAGCTTTCTTT
TRBJ1-5 | TRBV10-1 | NA | NA | CASSGVGGCSNQPQHF | TGCGCCAGCAGTGGGGTAGGGGGTTGCAGCAATCAGCCCCAGCATTTT
TRBJ1-4 | TRBV5-6 | NA | NA | CASSLASPNEKLFF | TGTGCCAGCAGCTTGGCCAGCCCCAATGAAAAACTGTTTTTT
TRBJ2-5 | TRBV7-9 | NA | NA | CASGGETQYF | TGTGCCAGCGGGGGGGAGACCCAGTACTTC
TRBJ1-3 | TRBV6-5 | NA | NA | CASGRISGNTIYF | TGTGCCAGCGGACGGATCTCTGGAAACACCATATATTTT
TRBJ2-5 | TRBV5-5 | TRBD2 | once | CASSLEGLAAETQYF | TGTGCCAGCAGCTTGGAGGGACTAGCGGCAGAGACCCAGTACTTC
TRBJ1-2 | TRBV5-4 | NA | NA | CASSLGRGGDHGYTF | TGTGCCAGCAGCTTGGGACGGGGAGGGGATCATGGCTACACCTTC
TRBJ1-3 | TRBV15 | NA | NA | CATNREISGNTIYF | TGTGCCACCAACAGGGAAATCTCTGGAAACACCATATATTTT
TRBJ2-4 | TRBV5-6 | NA | NA | CASSLTVAKNIQYF | TGTGCCAGCAGCTTGACGGTTGCCAAAAACATTCAGTACTTC
TRBJ1-3 | TRBV18 | NA | NA | CASSPPGDSGNTIYF | TGTGCCAGCTCACCACCCGGAGACTCTGGAAACACCATATATTTT
TRBJ2-7 | TRBV6-1 | TRBD1 | NA | CASSERAGGSYEQYF | TGTGCCAGCAGTGAAAGGGCAGGGGGAAGTTACGAGCAGTACTTC
TRBJ2-5 | TRBV5-1 | NA | once | CASSPEVAGAAETQYF | TGCGCCAGCAGCCCCGAAGTCGCGGGGGCTGCAGAGACCCAGTACTTC
TRBJ2-3 | TRBV6-6 | NA | NA | CASTVGKPSTDTQYF | TGTGCCAGCACTGTGGGGAAGCCTAGCACAGATACGCAGTATTTT